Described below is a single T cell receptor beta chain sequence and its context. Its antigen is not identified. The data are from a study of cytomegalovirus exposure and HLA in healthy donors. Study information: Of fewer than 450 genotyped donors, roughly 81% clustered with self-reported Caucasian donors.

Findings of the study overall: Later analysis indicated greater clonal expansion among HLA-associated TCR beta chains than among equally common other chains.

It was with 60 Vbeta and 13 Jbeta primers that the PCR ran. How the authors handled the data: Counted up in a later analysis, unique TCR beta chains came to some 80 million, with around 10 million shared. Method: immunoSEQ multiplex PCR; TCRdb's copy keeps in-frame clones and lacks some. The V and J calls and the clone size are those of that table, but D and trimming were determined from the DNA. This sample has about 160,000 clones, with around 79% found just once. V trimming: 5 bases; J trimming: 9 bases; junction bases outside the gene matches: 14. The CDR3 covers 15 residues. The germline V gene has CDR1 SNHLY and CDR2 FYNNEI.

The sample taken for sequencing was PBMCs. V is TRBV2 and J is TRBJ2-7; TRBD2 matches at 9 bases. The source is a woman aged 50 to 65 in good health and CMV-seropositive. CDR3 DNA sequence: TGTGCCAGCAGTCAGACTAGCGGACACGTTTTTGGGCAGTACTTC. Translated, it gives CASSQTSGHVFGQYF. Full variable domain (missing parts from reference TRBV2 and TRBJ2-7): EPEVTQTPSHQVTQMGQEVILRCVPISNHLYFYWYRQILGQKVEFLVSFYNNEISEKSEIFDDQFSVERPDGSNFTLKIRSTKLEDSAMYFCASSQTSGHVFGQYFGPGTRLTVT.